A selection of T cell receptor beta chains follows, all from one sample in a study of blood T cell repertoires in COVID-19. TCRdb's table, derived via immunoSEQ multiplex PCR, lists solely in-frame clones and lacks some. The sample records about 160,000 clones, about four fifths being singletons. The material sequenced was PBMCs or T cells enriched from blood (not recorded which). The receptors stem from a woman aged 55 to 70 who had recovered from COVID-19. CDR3s include the opening cysteine and the closing phenylalanine or tryptophan. A D gene is named only where the DNA matches it firmly. Size is stated for part of the rows, as once, few or many counts, or as a class when the clone is expanded.

d_call,clone_size,v_call,cdr3_length,j_call,cdr3_aa,cdr3_nt
-,many,TRBV5-1,15,TRBJ1-1,CASSLSGVTGTEAFF,TGCGCCAGCAGCTTGAGCGGGGTGACGGGAACTGAAGCTTTCTTT
TRBD1,-,TRBV5-1,14,TRBJ2-7,CASKDRALSYEQYF,TGCGCCAGCAAAGACAGGGCCCTCTCCTACGAGCAGTACTTC
-,-,TRBV6-6,15,TRBJ2-2,CASSFTGYDTGELFF,TGTGCCAGCAGTTTCACCGGTTACGACACCGGGGAGCTGTTTTTT
-,-,TRBV6-2/TRBV6-3,14,TRBJ2-1,CASSRTPSYNEQFF,TGTGCCAGCAGTCGGACACCGTCCTACAATGAGCAGTTCTTC
TRBD1,-,TRBV2,14,TRBJ1-4,CASILGQGYEKLFF,TGTGCCAGCATCCTAGGACAGGGTTACGAAAAACTGTTTTTT
-,once,TRBV20-1,14,TRBJ2-4,CSASGGGLSYIQYF,TGCAGTGCTAGTGGAGGGGGCCTCTCTTACATTCAGTACTTC
TRBD1,-,TRBV12-5,14,TRBJ1-1,CASGSTTGDPEAFF,TGTGCTAGTGGTTCCACGACAGGGGATCCTGAAGCTTTCTTT
TRBD2,-,TRBV7-3,15,TRBJ2-5,CASSLLAGGRETQYF,TGTGCCAGCAGCTTACTAGCGGGGGGTAGAGAGACCCAGTACTTC
-,few,TRBV7-3,14,TRBJ1-6,CASSSRDQNSPLHF,TGTGCCAGCAGCTCCCGGGATCAAAATTCACCCCTCCACTTT
TRBD2,few,TRBV24-1,16,TRBJ2-5,CATSEGTSGVQETQYF,TGTGCCACCAGTGAGGGGACTAGCGGGGTGCAAGAGACCCAGTACTTC
TRBD1,-,TRBV7-2,16,TRBJ2-2,CASSLTGTANTGELFF,TGTGCCAGCAGCCTAACCGGGACAGCGAACACCGGGGAGCTGTTTTTT
TRBD1,-,TRBV9,15,TRBJ1-2,CASSARTGSNYGYTF,TGTGCCAGCAGCGCCCGGACAGGGTCTAACTATGGCTACACCTTC
-,once,TRBV5-1,11,TRBJ2-3,CASGTPGTQYF,TGCGCCAGCGGGACTCCGGGGACGCAGTATTTT
-,-,TRBV30,12,TRBJ1-1,CARRRGGTEAFF,TGTGCCCGACGGAGGGGGGGCACTGAAGCTTTCTTT
-,once,TRBV7-2,14,TRBJ2-5,CASSLVAAQETQYF,TGTGCCAGCAGCTTAGTAGCGGCCCAAGAGACCCAGTACTTC
-,-,TRBV5-5,17,TRBJ2-6,CASSAELSGAGANVLTF,TGTGCCAGCAGCGCCGAACTAAGTGGTGCTGGGGCCAACGTCCTGACTTTC
-,once,TRBV18,15,TRBJ1-6,CASSVLGGGNSPLHF,TGTGCCAGCTCGGTCCTTGGGGGCGGGAATTCACCCCTCCACTTT
TRBD2,-,TRBV11-3,16,TRBJ2-1,CASSSELAGGLGEQFF,TGTGCCAGCAGCTCAGAACTAGCGGGGGGGCTGGGTGAGCAGTTCTTC
-,-,TRBV27,12,TRBJ2-7,CASTPGYGEQYF,TGTGCCAGCACCCCGGGGTACGGCGAGCAGTACTTC
TRBD2,-,TRBV29-1,23,TRBJ2-5,CSAGDTGTSCVRPNPWRKETQYF,TGCAGCGCTGGGGATACCGGGACTAGCTGTGTGAGGCCTAATCCCTGGCGCAAAGAGACCCAGTACTTC
TRBD1,once,TRBV19,17,TRBJ1-5,CASSMLGTGGELQPQHF,TGTGCCAGTAGTATGTTAGGGACAGGGGGCGAGTTACAGCCCCAGCATTTT
TRBD2,-,TRBV19,15,TRBJ2-1,CASSSGSGGGLEQFF,TGTGCCAGTTCTTCTGGCAGCGGGGGAGGTCTTGAGCAGTTCTTC
TRBD1,few,TRBV19,13,TRBJ1-1,CASSRDRRSEAFF,TGTGCCAGTAGTCGGGACAGACGTTCTGAAGCTTTCTTT
-,-,TRBV11-2,17,TRBJ2-1,CASSSHAAGRGYNEQFF,TGTGCCAGCAGCTCCCATGCCGCAGGGCGGGGCTACAATGAGCAGTTCTTC
-,few,TRBV2,14,TRBJ1-2,CASSFPDRGYGYTF,TGTGCCAGCTCCTTCCCCGACCGGGGTTATGGCTACACCTTC
-,once,TRBV12-3/TRBV12-4,12,TRBJ1-2,CASSPQNGGYTF,TGTGCCAGCAGTCCACAGAATGGTGGCTACACCTTC
-,-,TRBV30,11,TRBJ1-1,CAWSEGGEAFF,TGTGCCTGGTCAGAGGGGGGGGAGGCTTTCTTT
TRBD2,-,TRBV2,13,TRBJ2-7,CASRAERGVEQYF,TGTGCCAGCAGAGCGGAGCGGGGGGTTGAGCAGTACTTC
TRBD1,-,TRBV5-1,15,TRBJ2-5,CASSADRGRRETQYF,TGCGCCAGCAGCGCTGACAGGGGGCGGCGAGAGACCCAGTACTTC
-,-,TRBV3-1/TRBV3-2,15,TRBJ1-4,CASSLKGRGDEKLFF,TGTGCCAGCAGCCTAAAAGGAAGAGGTGATGAAAAACTGTTTTTT
-,-,TRBV18,14,TRBJ2-7,CASSLPRENYEQYF,TGTGCCAGCTCACTCCCTCGGGAGAACTACGAGCAGTACTTC
-,-,TRBV29-1,13,TRBJ1-2,CSEGTPNGYGYTF,TGCAGCGAAGGGACACCAAATGGGTATGGCTACACCTTC
-,-,TRBV5-1,16,TRBJ1-5,CASSYRQAHSNQPQHF,TGCGCCAGCAGCTACCGACAGGCCCATAGCAATCAGCCCCAGCATTTT
-,once,TRBV6-5,14,TRBJ2-7,CASSYSAYPYEQYF,TGTGCCAGCAGTTATTCTGCGTACCCCTACGAGCAGTACTTC
-,-,TRBV5-1,14,TRBJ1-2,CASSLAGVNYGYTF,TGCGCCAGCAGCTTGGCCGGAGTAAACTATGGCTACACCTTC
TRBD1,once,TRBV19,14,TRBJ1-4,CASSMGTGNEKLFF,TGTGCCAGTAGTATGGGGACAGGGAATGAAAAACTGTTTTTT
TRBD1,many,TRBV12-3/TRBV12-4,13,TRBJ2-7,CASSLRQGYEQYF,TGTGCCAGCAGTTTAAGACAGGGCTACGAGCAGTACTTC
-,-,TRBV4-2,16,TRBJ1-6,CASSPLIGEGDSPLHF,TGTGCCAGCAGCCCCTTAATCGGGGAGGGGGATTCACCCCTCCACTTT
-,once,TRBV4-1,13,TRBJ1-5,CASSQDRVQPQHF,TGCGCCAGCAGCCAAGATCGCGTTCAGCCCCAGCATTTT
TRBD1,once,TRBV7-2,15,TRBJ2-5,CASTSVEGADETQYF,TGTGCCAGCACCTCCGTTGAGGGGGCTGACGAGACCCAGTACTTC
-,-,TRBV20-1,10,TRBJ2-1,CSATRGLGVF,TGCAGTGCGACGCGAGGGCTAGGAGTCTTC
TRBD2,-,TRBV4-2,18,TRBJ2-5,CASSHSGTSGGAQETQYF,TGTGCCAGCAGCCATTCCGGGACTAGCGGGGGGGCTCAAGAGACCCAGTACTTC
-,-,TRBV9,15,TRBJ2-5,CASSVAKQGPETQYF,TGTGCCAGCAGCGTAGCTAAACAGGGACCCGAGACCCAGTACTTC
TRBD2,-,TRBV11-3,16,TRBJ2-3,CASSLGTSGGTDTQYF,TGTGCCAGCAGCTTAGGGACTAGCGGAGGCACAGATACGCAGTATTTT
-,-,TRBV5-3,17,TRBJ2-1,CARSLGSRGTSYNEQFF,TGTGCCAGAAGCTTAGGGTCTCGGGGTACCTCCTACAATGAGCAGTTCTTC
-,few,TRBV6-5,13,TRBJ1-5,CASRLQQGQPQHF,TGTGCCAGCAGACTTCAACAGGGCCAGCCCCAGCATTTT
TRBD1,-,TRBV5-8,14,TRBJ1-5,CASSPRTGNQPQHF,TGTGCCAGCAGCCCGCGGACAGGGAATCAGCCCCAGCATTTT
TRBD1,-,TRBV11-2,16,TRBJ2-5,CASSPGTGGARETQYF,TGTGCCAGCAGCCCCGGGACAGGGGGCGCTCGGGAGACCCAGTACTTC